The 10 T cell receptor beta chains in this list originate from one sample, sequenced in a study of PD-1 blockade in classical Hodgkin lymphoma (dated by TCRdb to about 2020). In the paper's terms, the time point label means: cycle 2 day 1 (C2D1) of nivolumab. Every trial patient had relapsed following autologous stem cell transplantation, and prior brentuximab vedotin exposure was what differed among cohorts A, B and C. Library preparation employed the immunoSEQ multiplex PCR assay. The table was pulled from immuneACCESS by TCRdb, which kept in-frame rearrangements only. Such tables lose some clones; where checked, under half of the loss comes from unresolved V genes, and the rest has no known cause. For this sample the table gives tens of thousands of clones, of which roughly 75% were detected only once. The ten largest clones capture over 20% of the sample. Sequencing was performed on peripheral blood mononuclear cells (PBMCs), taken before the second cycle of nivolumab. Source of these receptors: a human donor with classical Hodgkin lymphoma.

The CDR3 sequence: CASSTTSGGTSTDTQYF. The CDR3 DNA is TGTGCCAGCAGCACGACTAGCGGGGGGACCAGCACAGATACGCAGTATTTT. The rearrangement uses TRBV28 and TRBJ2-3, with 13 positions matching TRBD2. The germline V gene encodes CDR1 MDHEN and CDR2 SYDVKM. V gave up 6 bases and J gave up 0 bases; unmatched junction bases: 6. This CDR3 has 17 residues.

The chain has TRBV30 and TRBJ2-5; perhaps D is TRBD1 or TRBD2 (6 bases each). V dropped 0 bases and J dropped 1 base, with 21 bases sitting between them. The CDR3 runs to 18 residues. The germline V gene encodes CDR1 GTSNPN and CDR2 SVGIG (reference sequence). The CDR3 DNA sequence: TGTGCCTGGAGTGTATATGGCGGGGCTTGGGGGGCCCAAGAGACCCAGTACTTC. This codes for CAWSVYGGAWGAQETQYF.

The chain carries TRBV25-1 and TRBJ2-7; D may be TRBD1 (6 bases). Germline assignment: CDR1 MGHDK and CDR2 SYGVNS. The germline V and J ends were trimmed by 11 bases and 3 bases, with 11 bases remaining between them. The CDR3 length is 11 residues. The CDR3 is CAGGAGYEQYF. The CDR3 DNA is TGTGCCGGGGGCGCTGGCTACGAGCAGTACTTC.

On this clone itself: Other DNA variants within this sample encode the same CDR3. V usage is TRBV5-5 and J usage is TRBJ2-2; D perhaps matches TRBD1 (5 bases). This CDR3 has 14 amino acids. V gave up 0 bases and J gave up 5 bases, with 8 bases separating them. The germline V gene encodes CDR1 SGHKS and CDR2 YYEKEE (reference sequence). The DNA for the CDR3 is TGTGCCAGCAGCTTGGTGGCAGGGACCGGGGAGCTGTTTTTT. This gives the protein CASSLVAGTGELFF. The full variable domain, in which reference TRBV5-5 and TRBJ2-2 provide the parts outside the CDR3, is DAGVTQSPTHLIKTRGQQVTLRCSPISGHKSVSWYQQVLGQGPQFIFQYYEKEERGRGNFPDRFSARQFPNYSSELNVNALLLGDSALYLCASSLVAGTGELFFGEGSRLTVL.

V gene TRBV25-1 combines with J gene TRBJ1-4, with D tentatively TRBD1 (5 bases). Per the germline V gene, CDR1 is MGHDK and CDR2 is SYGVNS. The V and J ends lost 6 bases and 3 bases respectively, with 8 bases between them. The CDR3 is 13 amino acids. CDR3 amino acids: CASRTAANEKLFF. The CDR3 DNA follows: TGTGCCAGCAGGACAGCGGCTAATGAAAAACTGTTTTTT. The full variable domain, completed using reference TRBV25-1 and TRBJ1-4, is EADIYQTPRYLVIGTGKKITLECSQTMGHDKMYWYQQDPGMELHLIHYSYGVNSTEKGDLSSESTVSRIRTEHFPLTLESARPSHTSQYLCASRTAANEKLFFGSGTQLSVL.

The rearrangement uses TRBV5-1 and TRBJ2-3, with TRBD2 matching over 12 bases. The CDR3 runs 17 residues. Germline CDR1 is SGHRS and CDR2 is YFSETQ. J lost 5 bases, V lost 3 bases, and 10 bases had no gene match. This CDR3 reads CASSSQASGGAGDTQYF. The CDR3 DNA sequence: TGCGCCAGCAGCTCCCAGGCTAGCGGGGGGGCTGGAGATACGCAGTATTTT.

The chain carries TRBV2 and TRBJ1-2; maybe TRBD1 (6 bases). Germline V gives CDR1 SNHLY, CDR2 FYNNEI. This CDR3 region has 13 residues. V was trimmed by 6 bases and J by 3 bases, leaving 11 bases between them. The CDR3 spells CASSRGRDYGYTF. The CDR3 nucleotides are TGTGCCAGCAGCAGGGGTCGGGACTATGGCTACACCTTC.

The chain recombines TRBV30 with TRBJ2-7; no reliable D call. CDR3 size: 12 residues. Between the trimmed V and J ends, which lost 1 base and 1 base, there was a span of 5 bases. CDR1 is GTSNPN, CDR2 SVGIG, per germline (reference sequence). For the CDR3, the DNA is TGTGCCTGGAGTGACGCATCCTACGAGCAGTACTTC. As protein: CAWSDASYEQYF.

This clone showed up just a few times. This rearrangement joins TRBV6-1 to TRBJ1-1; 7 nucleotides align to TRBD1. CDR1 MNHNS and CDR2 SASEGT come from the germline V gene. Trimming removed 6 bases from V and 5 bases from J; junction bases left unmatched: 12. This CDR3 contains 15 residues. As DNA, the CDR3 is TGTGCCAGCAGGAAGAGGACAGGCGTCGGGACTGAAGCTTTCTTT. It is translated as CASRKRTGVGTEAFF.

The chain employs TRBV7-3 and TRBJ2-1, with D possibly being TRBD2 (6 bases). V was trimmed by 5 bases and J by 0 bases, leaving 14 bases between them. CDR1 and CDR2 (germline): SGHTA, FQGTGA. The length of the CDR3 is 16 residues. CDR3 protein: CASSLRSGSSYNEQFF. In DNA, the CDR3 is TGTGCCAGCAGCCTCCGTAGCGGCAGCTCCTACAATGAGCAGTTCTTC.